This is a list of T cell receptor beta chains from one sample in a study of T-cell memory formation after mild COVID-19. TCRdb itself ran the 5' RACE reads through MiXCR, one entry per CDR3 protein. Altogether some 130,000 distinct CDR3 sequences are present, around 15% being singletons, with the ten largest covering around 4.8%. The sample taken for sequencing was PBMCs or a T cell subset sorted from them (not recorded which). All receptors derive from a young man who had mild COVID-19 (a few samples of this study predate the infection). Cell type and time point are not known. Both conserved end residues are part of each CDR3. Fields, in order: CDR3 protein, CDR3 DNA, J gene, D gene, clone size, V gene. The D gene is left open where the match is weak. Not all rows give a size; the values are once, few, many and, for expanded clones, a class.

CDR3: CASRGGPIQYF
DNA: TGTGCCAGCAGAGGAGGGCCCATTCAGTACTTC
J: TRBJ2-4
D: .
size: few
V: TRBV2

CDR3: CASSSLQRGTEAFF
DNA: TGCGCCAGCAGCTCGCTTCAAAGGGGGACTGAAGCTTTCTTT
J: TRBJ1-1
D: .
size: few
V: TRBV5-1

CDR3: CASSLGSGTYEQYF
DNA: TGTGCCAGCAGCTTGGGCTCAGGGACCTACGAGCAGTACTTC
J: TRBJ2-7
D: .
size: few
V: TRBV5-6

CDR3: CASSLNPGRGRTDTQYF
DNA: TGTGCCAGCAGCTTAAACCCCGGGAGGGGGCGCACAGATACGCAGTATTTT
J: TRBJ2-3
D: .
size: .
V: TRBV7-2

CDR3: CASSFSVQTQYF
DNA: TGTGCCAGCAGTTTTAGTGTTCAGACCCAGTACTTC
J: TRBJ2-5
D: .
size: few
V: TRBV7-6

CDR3: CASSLSWSRELFF
DNA: TGTGCCAGCAGCTTATCGTGGAGCCGGGAGCTGTTTTTT
J: TRBJ2-2
D: .
size: .
V: TRBV7-9

CDR3: CAISESVQLALSTDTQYF
DNA: TGTGCCATCAGTGAGTCGGTTCAACTAGCACTTAGCACAGATACGCAGTATTTT
J: TRBJ2-3
D: .
size: many
V: TRBV10-3

CDR3: CASLGTGLQSGYNEQFF
DNA: TGTGCCAGCCTGGGGACAGGGTTACAGTCGGGTTACAATGAGCAGTTCTTC
J: TRBJ2-1
D: TRBD1
size: .
V: TRBV12-3/TRBV12-4

CDR3: CASSESRAGELFF
DNA: TGTGCCAGTAGTGAAAGTAGGGCCGGGGAGCTGTTTTTT
J: TRBJ2-2
D: .
size: many
V: TRBV19

CDR3: CASSLGLEKKNEQFF
DNA: TGTGCCAGCAGCCTCGGACTAGAAAAAAAGAATGAGCAGTTCTTC
J: TRBJ2-1
D: TRBD2
size: few
V: TRBV6-6

CDR3: CASSFSETGELFF
DNA: TGTGCCAGCAGCTTCTCGGAGACCGGGGAGCTGTTTTTT
J: TRBJ2-2
D: .
size: many
V: TRBV11-2

CDR3: CASRAPEGSTGELFF
DNA: TGTGCCAGCAGAGCCCCCGAGGGTTCCACCGGGGAGCTGTTTTTT
J: TRBJ2-2
D: .
size: many
V: TRBV7-3

CDR3: CASSPSRQGLSPLHF
DNA: TGTGCCAGCAGCCCATCAAGACAGGGCTTATCACCCCTCCACTTT
J: TRBJ1-6
D: TRBD1
size: many
V: TRBV11-2

CDR3: CASSVTAGPNNEQFF
DNA: TGTGCCAGCAGCGTGACAGCGGGGCCAAACAATGAGCAGTTCTTC
J: TRBJ2-1
D: TRBD2
size: many
V: TRBV9

CDR3: CASSRLGPYNEQFF
DNA: TGTGCCAGCTCCCGCCTCGGTCCCTACAATGAGCAGTTCTTC
J: TRBJ2-1
D: .
size: few
V: TRBV18

CDR3: CASNPGGLSYNEQFF
DNA: TGCGCCTCCAATCCCGGAGGCCTCTCCTACAATGAGCAGTTCTTC
J: TRBJ2-1
D: .
size: .
V: TRBV5-1

CDR3: CATSKYGSNQPQHF
DNA: TGTGCCACCAGCAAATACGGTAGCAATCAGCCCCAGCATTTT
J: TRBJ1-5
D: .
size: many
V: TRBV15

CDR3: CASSSMVNEQFF
DNA: TGTGCCAGCAGCTCCATGGTCAATGAGCAGTTCTTC
J: TRBJ2-1
D: .
size: .
V: TRBV13

CDR3: CAFPHRGPGCLGETQYF
DNA: TGTGCCTTCCCCCATAGGGGACCGGGATGCTTGGGAGAGACCCAGTACTTC
J: TRBJ2-5
D: .
size: .
V: TRBV25-1

CDR3: CASNNRGQPQHF
DNA: TGTGCCAGCAATAATCGGGGCCAGCCCCAGCATTTT
J: TRBJ1-5
D: .
size: few
V: TRBV27

CDR3: CASSPGGQRAFF
DNA: TGTGCCAGCAGCCCCGGGGGCCAACGAGCTTTCTTT
J: TRBJ1-1
D: .
size: many
V: TRBV11-2

CDR3: CASSMKVDSGNTIYF
DNA: TGTGCCAGTAGTATGAAAGTCGACTCTGGAAACACCATATATTTT
J: TRBJ1-3
D: .
size: few
V: TRBV19

CDR3: CASSRDPGGYNEQFF
DNA: TGTGCCAGCAGTAGGGACCCTGGGGGGTACAATGAGCAGTTCTTC
J: TRBJ2-1
D: .
size: few
V: TRBV6-4

CDR3: CASSFGRGSNQPQHF
DNA: TGTGCCAGCAGCTTCGGGAGGGGCAGCAATCAGCCCCAGCATTTT
J: TRBJ1-5
D: .
size: few
V: TRBV5-5

CDR3: CASSPYRDGNTIYF
DNA: TGTGCCAGCTCACCCTACAGGGATGGAAACACCATATATTTT
J: TRBJ1-3
D: .
size: once
V: TRBV18

CDR3: CASSTYKGGATFF
DNA: TGTGCCAGCAGCACATACAAGGGGGGGGCGACTTTCTTT
J: TRBJ1-1
D: .
size: few
V: TRBV6-5

CDR3: CASMQRGGANEQFF
DNA: TGTGCCAGCATGCAGCGGGGGGGCGCGAATGAGCAGTTCTTC
J: TRBJ2-1
D: TRBD2
size: few
V: TRBV6-1

CDR3: CASSLTTLGSARLYTF
DNA: TGCGCCAGCAGCTTGACCACCCTGGGGTCGGCTCGCCTCTACACCTTC
J: TRBJ1-2
D: .
size: .
V: TRBV5-1

CDR3: CASSQDPVGASTDTQYF
DNA: TGTGCCAGCAGCCAAGACCCCGTGGGGGCAAGCACAGATACGCAGTATTTT
J: TRBJ2-3
D: .
size: few
V: TRBV3-1

CDR3: CASSVRLAEDTDTQYF
DNA: TGTGCCAGCAGCGTTCGACTAGCGGAAGACACAGATACGCAGTATTTT
J: TRBJ2-3
D: TRBD2
size: .
V: TRBV9

CDR3: CASSLDRETEAFF
DNA: TGTGCCAGCAGCCTTGACAGGGAAACTGAAGCTTTCTTT
J: TRBJ1-1
D: TRBD1
size: .
V: TRBV7-3

CDR3: CASSLDNSYNSPLHF
DNA: TGTGCCAGCAGCTTGGACAACTCCTATAATTCACCCCTCCACTTT
J: TRBJ1-6
D: .
size: few
V: TRBV5-6

CDR3: CASSAGTGGQPQHF
DNA: TGCGCCAGCAGCGCCGGGACAGGAGGCCAGCCCCAGCATTTT
J: TRBJ1-5
D: TRBD1
size: few
V: TRBV5-1

CDR3: CASSLGDLLSYEQYF
DNA: TGTGCCAGCAGCTTAGGGGACCTACTCTCCTACGAGCAGTACTTC
J: TRBJ2-7
D: .
size: .
V: TRBV7-9

CDR3: CASRRETTNEKLFF
DNA: TGTGCCAGCCGGAGAGAAACAACTAATGAAAAACTGTTTTTT
J: TRBJ1-4
D: .
size: .
V: TRBV2

CDR3: CATGDTETQYF
DNA: TGTGCCACCGGGGACACAGAGACCCAGTACTTC
J: TRBJ2-5
D: .
size: .
V: TRBV5-4

CDR3: CASSHRDWWDTQYF
DNA: TGTGCCAGCAGTCACCGGGACTGGTGGGATACGCAGTATTTT
J: TRBJ2-3
D: .
size: few
V: TRBV6-2/TRBV6-3

CDR3: CASSPKSEQYF
DNA: TGTGCCAGCAGTCCCAAGAGCGAGCAGTACTTC
J: TRBJ2-7
D: .
size: few
V: TRBV6-6

CDR3: CASSLPRTSGGEETQYF
DNA: TGTGCCAGCAGCCTACCGCGGACTAGCGGGGGAGAGGAGACCCAGTACTTC
J: TRBJ2-5
D: TRBD2
size: few
V: TRBV11-3

CDR3: CASSLDEGPTRTDTQYF
DNA: TGTGCCAGCAGCTTGGATGAGGGCCCTACTCGCACAGATACGCAGTATTTT
J: TRBJ2-3
D: .
size: few
V: TRBV5-6

CDR3: CASSSAGTGVRGTQYF
DNA: TGTGCCAGCAGCTCCGCCGGGACAGGGGTGAGGGGTACGCAGTATTTT
J: TRBJ2-3
D: TRBD1
size: .
V: TRBV7-3

CDR3: CASSYVQVTRYGYTF
DNA: TGTGCCAGCAGTTATGTCCAAGTGACCCGCTATGGCTACACCTTC
J: TRBJ1-2
D: .
size: few
V: TRBV6-2/TRBV6-3

CDR3: CASSRFWGRVNNEQFF
DNA: TGCGCCAGCAGCCGTTTTTGGGGCCGGGTAAACAATGAGCAGTTCTTC
J: TRBJ2-1
D: .
size: few
V: TRBV4-3

CDR3: CSALPGLHFDGYTF
DNA: TGCAGTGCCCTTCCGGGGCTCCATTTCGATGGCTACACCTTC
J: TRBJ1-2
D: .
size: .
V: TRBV20-1

CDR3: CASSSRGRGSYNEQFF
DNA: TGTGCCAGCAGCTCCCGAGGAAGGGGCTCCTACAATGAGCAGTTCTTC
J: TRBJ2-1
D: .
size: .
V: TRBV11-2

CDR3: CASSNRDENQPQHF
DNA: TGTGCCAGCAGCAACCGGGACGAAAATCAGCCCCAGCATTTT
J: TRBJ1-5
D: .
size: .
V: TRBV7-2

CDR3: CASSSWTGTNEKLFF
DNA: TGTGCCAGCAGTAGTTGGACAGGGACCAATGAAAAACTGTTTTTT
J: TRBJ1-4
D: TRBD1
size: .
V: TRBV2

CDR3: CASSLGQNTGELFF
DNA: TGCGCCAGCAGCTTGGGACAGAACACCGGGGAGCTGTTTTTT
J: TRBJ2-2
D: .
size: many
V: TRBV5-1

CDR3: CASSYSSGFTGELFF
DNA: TGTGCCAGCAGTTACTCGTCAGGGTTCACCGGGGAGCTGTTTTTT
J: TRBJ2-2
D: .
size: many
V: TRBV6-5

CDR3: CASSFIRTSGVETQYF
DNA: TGTGCCAGCAGCTTTATACGGACTAGCGGGGTAGAGACCCAGTACTTC
J: TRBJ2-5
D: TRBD2
size: many
V: TRBV7-8

CDR3: CASSWASTGELFF
DNA: TGTGCCAGCAGCTGGGCCTCAACCGGGGAGCTGTTTTTT
J: TRBJ2-2
D: .
size: .
V: TRBV11-2

CDR3: CASSPWGSEKLFF
DNA: TGTGCCAGCAGCCCCTGGGGGTCCGAAAAACTGTTTTTT
J: TRBJ1-4
D: .
size: .
V: TRBV6-5

CDR3: CASSFRARDTQYF
DNA: TGTGCCAGCAGCTTCAGGGCTCGGGATACGCAGTATTTT
J: TRBJ2-3
D: .
size: .
V: TRBV7-2

CDR3: CASSFSRAECNEQFF
DNA: TGTGCCAGCAGTTTCAGCCGAGCGGAATGCAATGAGCAGTTCTTC
J: TRBJ2-1
D: .
size: once
V: TRBV12-3/TRBV12-4

CDR3: CASRSSYNEQFF
DNA: TGTGCCAGCAGGAGCTCCTACAATGAGCAGTTCTTC
J: TRBJ2-1
D: .
size: few
V: TRBV28

CDR3: CATRGGGYNSPLHF
DNA: TGTGCCACTCGCGGGGGGGGCTATAATTCACCCCTCCACTTT
J: TRBJ1-6
D: .
size: few
V: TRBV15

CDR3: CASTGVQGTDTQYF
DNA: TGTGCCAGCACGGGCGTACAGGGGACAGATACGCAGTATTTT
J: TRBJ2-3
D: TRBD1
size: .
V: TRBV2

CDR3: CASSVVSGGAAYNEQFF
DNA: TGTGCCAGCAGCGTAGTTAGCGGGGGGGCGGCCTACAATGAGCAGTTCTTC
J: TRBJ2-1
D: TRBD2
size: few
V: TRBV9

CDR3: CASRAGTSVGEQYF
DNA: TGTGCCAGCAGGGCAGGGACATCGGTGGGCGAGCAGTACTTC
J: TRBJ2-7
D: .
size: few
V: TRBV25-1

CDR3: CAISESTGRQPQHF
DNA: TGTGCCATCAGTGAGTCGACAGGTCGTCAGCCCCAGCATTTT
J: TRBJ1-5
D: .
size: .
V: TRBV10-3